The 18 T cell receptor beta chains below were found in one sample sequenced in a study of blood T cells in healthy people across ages. Sample-barcoded 5' priming and a J-beta primer mix drove a second PCR of 7 to 11 cycles. TCRdb redid the calling of the 5' RACE reads with MiXCR, one entry per CDR3 protein. The table includes some 1.4 million distinct CDR3 sequences, 42% detected once. Sequenced input: blood. Receptor source: a woman between 18 and 30 years old in good health.

The chain has TRBV28 and TRBJ2-4, with TRBD1 matching over 8 bases. The DNA matches TRBJ2-5 better at its end, which makes the J call doubtful. This CDR3 spans 15 amino acids. CDR1 and CDR2 from the germline V gene are MDHEN and SYDVKM. CDR3 protein: CASSLNGQGQETQYF. The CDR3 coding sequence is TGTGCCAGCAGTTTGAACGGACAGGGACAAGAGACCCAGTACTTC.

V usage is TRBV18 and J usage is TRBJ2-3, with TRBD2 identical over 10 bases. The germline V gene encodes CDR1 KGHSH and CDR2 LQKENI. The junction had 18 bases not matched to a gene; V was cut back by 3 bases and J by 0 bases. The CDR3 runs 21 residues. The CDR3 spells CASSPLPVTSGIDSSTDTQYF. CDR3 nucleotide sequence: TGTGCCAGCTCACCCTTACCCGTTACTAGCGGGATTGATTCTAGCACAGATACGCAGTATTTT. Drawing the rest from reference TRBV18 and TRBJ2-3, the complete variable domain is NAGVMQNPRHLVRRRGQEARLRCSPMKGHSHVYWYRQLPEEGLKFMVYLQKENIIDESGMPKERFSAEFPKEGPSILRIQQVVRGDSAAYFCASSPLPVTSGIDSSTDTQYFGPGTRLTVL.

This clonotype occurred a few times. This rearrangement joins TRBV4-2 to TRBJ2-7; TRBD1 is a possible D gene (6 bases). V lost 0 bases to trimming and J lost 2 bases, with 20 bases between them. The CDR3 has 18 residues. The germline V gene encodes CDR1 LGHNA and CDR2 YNFKEQ. The CDR3: CASSQDKVGGTSPYEQYF. CDR3 sequence (DNA): TGTGCCAGCAGCCAAGATAAAGTAGGGGGAACGAGCCCCTACGAGCAGTACTTC.

The chain is built from TRBV20-1 and TRBJ2-7; D remains ambiguous. This CDR3 is 15 amino acids long. Germline assignment: CDR1 DFQATT and CDR2 SNEGSKA (reference sequence). V was clipped by 7 bases and J by 0 bases, with 19 bases between them. In nucleotides, the CDR3 is TGCAGTGTCAAACGGCCGACAACGAGCTCCTACGAGCAGTACTTC. Translation: CSVKRPTTSSYEQYF.

The CDR3, as DNA: TGCAGTGCTAGAGTATTGGGGCGGGCCGCATACAATGAGCAGTACTTC. It is translated as CSARVLGRAAYNEQYF. The V call is TRBV20-1, the J call TRBJ2-7; D tentatively fits TRBD1 or TRBD2 (5 bases each). Germline V gene data show CDR1 as DFQATT and CDR2 as SNEGSKA (reference sequence). This CDR3 comprises 16 residues. Trimming shortened V by 1 base and J by 7 bases, and 23 bases separated the two germline ends.

The CDR3 DNA follows: TGCAGTGCTAGAGAAGTATGGGGCTACACCTTC. The encoded protein is CSAREVWGYTF. This chain uses TRBV20-1 with TRBJ1-2; D is ambiguous. With 0 bases removed from V and 8 bases from J, the gap between germline ends came to 7 bases. In germline, CDR1 is DFQATT, CDR2 SNEGSKA (reference sequence). The CDR3 runs to 11 residues.

V is TRBV3-1 and J is TRBJ2-1; TRBD2 matches 9 bases. V gave up 7 bases and J gave up 11 bases; unmatched junction bases: 9. Per germline, CDR1 LGHDT and CDR2 YNNKEL (reference sequence). This CDR3 spans 13 amino acids. CDR3 in amino acids: CASTPMTSGQQFF. CDR3 DNA sequence: TGTGCCAGCACCCCCATGACTAGCGGACAGCAGTTCTTC.

This clonotype was found a few times. The chain links TRBV18 to TRBJ2-1; 10 bases are shared with TRBD2. CDR3 size: 13 residues. Germline lookup yields CDR1 KGHSH and CDR2 LQKENI. J gave up 10 bases and V 3 bases, and 3 bases lay outside the gene matches. This CDR3 is CASSPGLAFEQFF. The CDR3 DNA is TGTGCCAGCTCACCGGGACTAGCGTTCGAGCAGTTCTTC.

This clonotype came up many times. The V and J genes are TRBV12-3 or TRBV12-4 and TRBJ1-5; D possibly corresponds to TRBD1 (5 bases). The CDR3 covers 13 residues. Trimming removed 3 bases at V and 5 bases at J, with 8 bases between. In DNA, the CDR3 is TGTGCCAGCAGTTTCGGGGGGGATCAGCCCCAGCATTTT. Its protein is CASSFGGDQPQHF.

This rearrangement joins TRBV5-1 to TRBJ2-3; 8 positions agree with TRBD2. CDR1 is SGHRS and CDR2 is YFSETQ in the germline V gene. V was pared by 2 bases and J by 11 bases, with 13 bases of the junction left unmatched. This CDR3 is 15 amino acids long. CDR3 DNA sequence: TGCGCCAGCAGCTTTTATAGCGGGGCCCCAGAGGGGCAGTATTTT. Amino acid sequence: CASSFYSGAPEGQYF.

This rearrangement joins TRBV28 to TRBJ2-3, with TRBD2 matching over 13 bases. Germline assignment: CDR1 MDHEN and CDR2 SYDVKM. Trimming at V came to 6 bases and at J to 2 bases, leaving 20 bases not matched to a gene. CDR3 length: 21 residues. CDR3 loop: CASSQLSKGGGLAGDTDTQYF. The CDR3 region has the DNA TGTGCCAGCAGCCAACTGTCCAAGGGGGGTGGACTAGCGGGGGACACAGATACGCAGTATTTT.

The rearrangement links TRBV4-1 to TRBJ2-5; 11 positions agree with TRBD1. The CDR3 extends over 15 amino acids. V shed 6 bases and J 5 bases; nucleotides not matched to a gene: 8. The germline CDR1 and CDR2 sequences are MGHRA and YSYEKL. CDR3 loop: CASRSRTGGLETQYF. In DNA form, the CDR3 reads TGCGCCAGCAGGTCAAGGACAGGGGGCCTTGAGACCCAGTACTTC.

A few counts support this clonotype. The chain carries TRBV20-1 and TRBJ1-2, with 8 nucleotides matching TRBD1. The junction had 8 bases not matched to a gene; V was cut back by 2 bases and J by 9 bases. Germline assignment: CDR1 DFQATT and CDR2 SNEGSKA (reference sequence). The CDR3 totals 13 residues. The CDR3 bases are TGCAGTGCTAGATTCGTCGGGACAGGCAGCTACACCTTC. Translated: CSARFVGTGSYTF.

This clonotype was counted many times. The chain links TRBV27 to TRBJ2-3; weak D call: TRBD2 (5 bases). The V gene lost 8 bases and the J gene lost 2 bases, with 14 bases spanning the gap. Germline V CDR1 and CDR2: MNHEY, SMNVEV (reference sequence). This CDR3 has 14 amino acids. CDR3: CASSPRGFTDTQYF. The CDR3 coding sequence is TGTGCCAGCTCGCCCCGGGGTTTCACAGATACGCAGTATTTT.

CDR3 residues: CASSTTPGTGRYGANVLTF. CDR3 coding DNA: TGCGCCAGCAGCACCACTCCCGGGACAGGGAGGTACGGGGCCAACGTCCTGACTTTC. The J gene is TRBJ2-6, the V gene TRBV5-1; 9 nucleotides line up with TRBD1. J lost 4 bases, V lost 4 bases, and 15 bases had no gene match. Germline lookup yields CDR1 SGHRS and CDR2 YFSETQ. This CDR3 spans 19 amino acids.

The chain links TRBV20-1 to TRBJ2-3, with 8 bases lining up with TRBD2. V lost 5 bases, J lost 6 bases, and 10 bases stayed unmatched. The CDR3 runs 14 residues. Per the germline V gene, CDR1 is DFQATT and CDR2 is SNEGSKA (reference sequence). The CDR3 nucleotides read TGCAGTGCTTCTCGGACTAGCCCAGGGGATACGCAGTATTTT. This translates into CSASRTSPGDTQYF.

This clonotype appeared a few times. The gene calls are TRBV4-1 and TRBJ2-7, with D possibly called TRBD1 or TRBD2 (5 bases each). Judging by the DNA end, TRBJ2-5 fits better; the J call may be wrong. CDR1 and CDR2 from the germline V gene are MGHRA and YSYEKL. The CDR3 covers 14 residues. Written as DNA, the CDR3 is TGCGCCAGCAGCCAACCAGGGACCCCGGAGACCCAGTACTTC. As protein: CASSQPGTPETQYF.

The CDR3 DNA reads as TGTGCCAGCAGTGAAGATTTCGCTGAGCAGTACTTC. It translates to CASSEDFAEQYF. V and J are TRBV6-1 and TRBJ2-5, with D hard to call. Trimming took off 1 base at V and 11 bases at J, with 11 bases between the two ends. This CDR3 spans 12 amino acids. The germline V gene has CDR1 MNHNS and CDR2 SASEGT.